These 5 T cell receptor beta chains share one sample of origin, sequenced in a study of blood T cell repertoires in COVID-19. The method was immunoSEQ multiplex PCR; TCRdb's version includes in-frame clones alone and lacks a portion of them. The sample lists 100,000 or so clones; around 83% were seen once. Sequencing used peripheral blood. All receptors come from a man between 65 and 85 years old with active or convalescent COVID-19.

This sequence joins TRBV5-5 and TRBJ2-3, with 12 bases that match TRBD1. The V gene end was trimmed by 3 bases and the J gene end by 3 bases; junction bases not matched to a gene: 11. CDR1 is SGHKS, CDR2 YYEKEE, per germline (reference sequence). The CDR3 totals 18 residues. The CDR3 nucleotides read TGTGCCAGCAGCTCAACCCTCGGGACAGGGGGCCTTACAGATACGCAGTATTTT. Translated, it gives CASSSTLGTGGLTDTQYF. Full variable domain (missing parts from reference TRBV5-5 and TRBJ2-3): DAGVTQSPTHLIKTRGQQVTLRCSPISGHKSVSWYQQVLGQGPQFIFQYYEKEERGRGNFPDRFSARQFPNYSSELNVNALLLGDSALYLCASSSTLGTGGLTDTQYFGPGTRLTVL.

This clone is a singleton in its sample. The rearrangement uses TRBV7-8 and TRBJ2-6, with 7 positions matching TRBD1. With V trimmed by 10 bases and J by 1 base, 13 bases remained unmatched. Germline-derived CDR1 and CDR2 are SGHVS and FQNEAQ. The CDR3 has 17 amino acids. CDR3 in amino acids: CATLPDRWGSGANVLTF. DNA of the CDR3: TGTGCCACCCTACCGGACAGGTGGGGGTCTGGGGCCAACGTCCTGACTTTC.

The CDR3 DNA is TGTGCCAGCAGCGGAGGGCGGCACCAAGAGACCCAGTACTTC. Protein: CASSGGRHQETQYF. V gene TRBV7-2 combines with J gene TRBJ2-5; a possible D gene is TRBD2 (6 bases). The V end was cut by 5 bases, the J end by 0 bases, with 10 bases between. This CDR3 spans 14 amino acids. Germline V lookup: CDR1 SGHTA, CDR2 FQGNSA.

The rearrangement links TRBV6-5 to TRBJ2-3; unclear D gene. CDR3 length equals 16 residues. V lost 2 bases, J lost 0 bases, and 12 bases lay in between. Germline CDR1 MNHEY, CDR2 SVGAGI. CDR3: CASSYPTESSTDTQYF. For the CDR3, the DNA is TGTGCCAGCAGTTACCCCACAGAATCTAGCACAGATACGCAGTATTTT.

The chain combines TRBV18 with TRBJ2-7; tentatively, D is TRBD1 (6 bases). V was trimmed by 6 bases and J by 3 bases, leaving 18 bases between them. From germline, CDR1 is KGHSH and CDR2 LQKENI. The length of the CDR3 is 15 residues. CDR3 in DNA: TGTGCCAGCTCCCTGGACAGCAAAGGGGACTACGAGCAGTACTTC. This encodes CASSLDSKGDYEQYF.